This record looks at one T cell receptor (beta chain) sequence and its context. These data originate in a study of blood T cell repertoires in COVID-19. The wider study: The United States, Italy and Spain provided the acute and convalescent COVID-19 samples. PBMCs, B-cell-depleted T cells, or T cells provided the cDNA or gDNA that made up the material.

Germline V lookup: CDR1 LGHDT, CDR2 YNNKEL (reference sequence). Trimming took off 6 bases at V and 4 bases at J, with 9 bases between the two ends. This CDR3 is 12 amino acids long. Under the authors' procedure: For nucleated cells, counts were estimated from reference gene primer amplification. Some clones are missing from TCRdb's copy, which holds only in-frame ones; the method was immunoSEQ multiplex PCR. The DNA was the basis for D and trimming; V, J and clone size are from that table. Here the sample spans fewer than 500,000 clones, 81% being singletons. The source material was peripheral blood. This receptor was obtained from a human donor with acute or convalescent COVID-19. The donor label of this sample is uncertain. The chain has TRBV3-1 (or the pseudogene TRBV3-2) and TRBJ1-2; D gene ambiguous. The CDR3 sequence is CASSIDTYGYTF. As DNA, the CDR3 is TGTGCCAGCAGTATAGACACCTATGGCTACACCTTC.